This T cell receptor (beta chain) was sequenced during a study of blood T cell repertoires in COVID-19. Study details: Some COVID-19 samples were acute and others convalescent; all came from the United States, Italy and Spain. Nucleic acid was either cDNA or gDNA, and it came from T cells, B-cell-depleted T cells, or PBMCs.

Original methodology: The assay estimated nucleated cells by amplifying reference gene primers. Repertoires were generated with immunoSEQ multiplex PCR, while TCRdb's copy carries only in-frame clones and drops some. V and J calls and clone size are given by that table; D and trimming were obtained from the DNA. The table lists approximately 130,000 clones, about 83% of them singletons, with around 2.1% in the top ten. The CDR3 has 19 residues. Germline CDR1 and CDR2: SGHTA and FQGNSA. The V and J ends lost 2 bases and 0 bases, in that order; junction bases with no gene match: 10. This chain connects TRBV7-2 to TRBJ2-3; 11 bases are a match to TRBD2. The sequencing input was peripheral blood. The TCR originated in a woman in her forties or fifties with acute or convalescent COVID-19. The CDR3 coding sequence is TGTGCCAGCAGCTTACCCCGAGCGCTAGCGGGGGGAAGCACAGATACGCAGTATTTT. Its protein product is CASSLPRALAGGSTDTQYF.